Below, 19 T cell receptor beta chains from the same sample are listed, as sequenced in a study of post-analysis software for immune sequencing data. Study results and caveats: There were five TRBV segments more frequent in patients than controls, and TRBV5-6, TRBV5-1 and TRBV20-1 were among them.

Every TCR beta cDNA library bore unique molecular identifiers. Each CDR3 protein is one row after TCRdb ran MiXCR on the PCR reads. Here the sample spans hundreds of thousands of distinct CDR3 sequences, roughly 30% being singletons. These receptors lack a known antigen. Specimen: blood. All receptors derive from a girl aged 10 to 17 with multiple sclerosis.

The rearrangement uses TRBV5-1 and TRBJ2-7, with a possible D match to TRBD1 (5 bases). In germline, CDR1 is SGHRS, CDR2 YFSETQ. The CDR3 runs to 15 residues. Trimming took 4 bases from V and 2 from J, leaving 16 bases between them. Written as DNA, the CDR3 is TGCGCCAGCAGCGCCCGCCAGGGTTTCGCCTACGAGCAGTACTTC. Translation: CASSARQGFAYEQYF.

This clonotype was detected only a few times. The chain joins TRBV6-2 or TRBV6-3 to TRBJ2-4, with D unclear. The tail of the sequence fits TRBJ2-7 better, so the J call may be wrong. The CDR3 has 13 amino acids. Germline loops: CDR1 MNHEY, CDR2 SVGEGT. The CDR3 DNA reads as TGTGCCAGCAGGGATCGGTGGGAAGACGAGCAGTACTTC. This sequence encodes CASRDRWEDEQYF.

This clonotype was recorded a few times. The CDR3 spells CASKRGISTDTQYF. CDR3 DNA: TGTGCCAGCAAGAGAGGAATTAGCACAGATACGCAGTATTTT. This chain links TRBV7-8 with TRBJ2-3; D is unresolved. Germline values: CDR1 SGHVS, CDR2 FQNEAQ. This CDR3 has 14 amino acids. The V gene lost 7 bases and the J gene lost 0 bases, with 11 bases spanning the gap.

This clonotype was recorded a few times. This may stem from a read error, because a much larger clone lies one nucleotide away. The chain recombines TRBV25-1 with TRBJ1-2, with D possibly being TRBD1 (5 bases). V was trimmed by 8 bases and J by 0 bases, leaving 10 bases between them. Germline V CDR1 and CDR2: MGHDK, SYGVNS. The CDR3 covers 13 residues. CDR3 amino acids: CASALGANYGYTF. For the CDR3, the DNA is TGTGCCAGCGCATTAGGGGCTAACTATGGCTACACCTTC.

In nucleotides, the CDR3 is TGTGCCAGCTTAGCTGGTGAAGCTTTCTTT. The encoded protein is CASLAGEAFF. V usage is TRBV2 and J usage is TRBJ1-1, with no clear D. CDR3 size: 10 residues. Germline CDR1 is SNHLY and CDR2 is FYNNEI. Trimming took 8 bases from V and 7 from J, leaving 8 bases between them.

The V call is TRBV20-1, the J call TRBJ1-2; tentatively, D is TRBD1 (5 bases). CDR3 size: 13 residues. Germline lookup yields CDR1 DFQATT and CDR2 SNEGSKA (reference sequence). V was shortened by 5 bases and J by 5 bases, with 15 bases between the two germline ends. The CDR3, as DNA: TGCAGTGCTGAGGACACGTCAGGTTATGGCTACACCTTC. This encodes CSAEDTSGYGYTF.

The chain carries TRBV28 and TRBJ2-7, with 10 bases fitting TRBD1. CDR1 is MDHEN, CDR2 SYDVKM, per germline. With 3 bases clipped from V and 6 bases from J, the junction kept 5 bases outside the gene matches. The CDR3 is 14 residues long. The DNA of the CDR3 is TGTGCCAGCAGTTTCGACAGGGGGCGGCGCGAGCAGTACGTC. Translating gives CASSFDRGRREQYV.

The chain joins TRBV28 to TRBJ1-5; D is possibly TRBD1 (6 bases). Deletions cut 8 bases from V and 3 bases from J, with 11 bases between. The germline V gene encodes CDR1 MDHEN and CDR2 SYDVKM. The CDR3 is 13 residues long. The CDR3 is CASGGRINQPQHF. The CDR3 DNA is TGTGCCAGCGGGGGGCGCATCAATCAGCCCCAGCATTTT.

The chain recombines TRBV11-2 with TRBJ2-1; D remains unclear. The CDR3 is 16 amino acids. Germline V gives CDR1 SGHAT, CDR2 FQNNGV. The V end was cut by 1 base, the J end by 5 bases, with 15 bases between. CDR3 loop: CASSLVPNRLNNEQFF. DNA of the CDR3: TGTGCCAGCAGCTTAGTTCCCAATCGGTTGAACAATGAGCAGTTCTTC. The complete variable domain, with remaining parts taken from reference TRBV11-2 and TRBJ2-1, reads EAGVAQSPRYKIIEKRQSVAFWCNPISGHATLYWYQQILGQGPKLLIQFQNNGVVDDSQLPKDRFSAERLKGVDSTLKIQPAKLEDSAVYLCASSLVPNRLNNEQFFGPGTRLTVL.

In nucleotides, the CDR3 is TGTGCCAGCAGTTATTCTATTTGGGTCTCGGATGAGCAGTTCTTC. Its translation: CASSYSIWVSDEQFF. The chain joins TRBV6-7 to TRBJ2-1; D is unresolved. TRBV6-7 is annotated as an ORF whose role is uncertain. Deletions cut 3 bases from V and 8 bases from J, with 17 bases between. The CDR3 contains 15 residues.

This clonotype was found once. The CDR3 loop is CSASGTAARSGANVLTF. The CDR3 nucleotides read TGCAGTGCCAGTGGGACAGCAGCCAGGTCTGGGGCCAACGTCCTGACTTTC. The chain carries TRBV20-1 and TRBJ2-6; 7 nucleotides match TRBD1. The ends lost 6 bases at V and 1 base at J; junction bases unmatched: 12. The CDR3 extends over 17 amino acids. CDR1 DFQATT and CDR2 SNEGSKA come from the germline V gene (reference sequence).

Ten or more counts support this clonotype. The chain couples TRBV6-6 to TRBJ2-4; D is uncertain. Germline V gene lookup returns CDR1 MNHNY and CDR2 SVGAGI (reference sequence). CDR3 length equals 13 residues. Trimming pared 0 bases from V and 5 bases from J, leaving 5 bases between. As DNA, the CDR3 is TGTGCCAGCAGTTACTCTAAGGAAAACATTCAGTACTTC. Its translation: CASSYSKENIQYF.

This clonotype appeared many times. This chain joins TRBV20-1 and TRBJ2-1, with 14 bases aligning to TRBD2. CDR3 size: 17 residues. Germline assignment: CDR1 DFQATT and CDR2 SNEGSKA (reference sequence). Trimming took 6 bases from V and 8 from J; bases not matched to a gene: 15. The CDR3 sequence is CSADGLAGGKGYDEQFF. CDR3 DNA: TGCAGTGCGGATGGACTAGCGGGGGGTAAAGGGTACGATGAGCAGTTCTTC.

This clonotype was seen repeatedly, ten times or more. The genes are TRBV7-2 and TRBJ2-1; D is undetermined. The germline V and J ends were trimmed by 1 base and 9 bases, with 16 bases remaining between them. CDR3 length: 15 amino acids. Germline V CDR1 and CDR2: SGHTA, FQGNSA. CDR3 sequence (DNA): TGTGCCAGCAGCTTAGGGTTCGGTGGGCAAACTGAGCAGTTCTTC. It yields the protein CASSLGFGGQTEQFF.

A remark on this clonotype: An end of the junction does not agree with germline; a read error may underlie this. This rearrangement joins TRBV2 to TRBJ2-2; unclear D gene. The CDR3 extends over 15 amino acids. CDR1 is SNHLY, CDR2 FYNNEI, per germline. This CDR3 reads CAISEHLGGTGELFF. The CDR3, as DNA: TGTGCCATCAGTGAGCATCTAGGTGGAACCGGGGAGCTGTTTTTT.

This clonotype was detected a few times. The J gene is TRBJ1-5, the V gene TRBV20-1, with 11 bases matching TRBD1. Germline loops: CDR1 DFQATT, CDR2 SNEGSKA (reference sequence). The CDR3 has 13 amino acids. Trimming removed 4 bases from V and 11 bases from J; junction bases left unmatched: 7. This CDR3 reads CSATGDRGLAQHF. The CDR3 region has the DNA TGCAGTGCTACGGGGGACAGGGGGTTAGCCCAGCATTTT.

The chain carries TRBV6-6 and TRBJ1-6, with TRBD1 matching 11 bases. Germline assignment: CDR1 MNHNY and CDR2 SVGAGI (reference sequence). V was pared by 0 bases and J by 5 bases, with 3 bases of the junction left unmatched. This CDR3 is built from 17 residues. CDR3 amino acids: CASSYSGTGGNNSPLHF. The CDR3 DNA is TGTGCCAGCAGTTACTCGGGGACAGGGGGGAATAATTCACCCCTCCACTTT.

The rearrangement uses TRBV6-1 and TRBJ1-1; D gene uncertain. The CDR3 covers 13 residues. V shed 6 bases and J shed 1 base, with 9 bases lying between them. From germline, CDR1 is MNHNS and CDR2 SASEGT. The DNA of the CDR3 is TGTGCCAGCAGGAACCCAGCGAACACTGAAGCTTTCTTT. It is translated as CASRNPANTEAFF.

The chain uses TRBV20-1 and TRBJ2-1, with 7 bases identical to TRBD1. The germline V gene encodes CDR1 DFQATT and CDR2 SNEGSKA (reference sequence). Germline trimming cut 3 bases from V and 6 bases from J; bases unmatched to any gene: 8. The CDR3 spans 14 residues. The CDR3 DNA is TGCAGTGCTAGTAAACAGGGGCCGGGCAATGAGCAGTTCTTC. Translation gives CSASKQGPGNEQFF.